Listed here is a single T cell receptor beta chain. V dropped 1 base and J dropped 2; count of bases not matched to a gene: 7. CDR1 and CDR2 (germline): MGHRA, YSYEKL. This CDR3 is built from 16 residues. Sequencing used immunoSEQ multiplex PCR; TCRdb keeps in-frame clones, though not all of them. The table includes 10,000 to 15,000 clones, over 80% detected once. The source of the sample is a study of tumor-infiltrating lymphocytes in localized non-small cell lung cancer. The receptor was isolated from a human donor with non-small cell lung cancer. The chain is built from TRBV4-1 and TRBJ2-7; TRBD1 aligns across 8 bases. The source material was uninvolved lung tissue not adjacent to the tumor. CDR3 DNA sequence: TGCGCCAGCAGCCAAGCTATGGACAGGGAGACCTACGAGCAGTACTTC. This codes for CASSQAMDRETYEQYF.